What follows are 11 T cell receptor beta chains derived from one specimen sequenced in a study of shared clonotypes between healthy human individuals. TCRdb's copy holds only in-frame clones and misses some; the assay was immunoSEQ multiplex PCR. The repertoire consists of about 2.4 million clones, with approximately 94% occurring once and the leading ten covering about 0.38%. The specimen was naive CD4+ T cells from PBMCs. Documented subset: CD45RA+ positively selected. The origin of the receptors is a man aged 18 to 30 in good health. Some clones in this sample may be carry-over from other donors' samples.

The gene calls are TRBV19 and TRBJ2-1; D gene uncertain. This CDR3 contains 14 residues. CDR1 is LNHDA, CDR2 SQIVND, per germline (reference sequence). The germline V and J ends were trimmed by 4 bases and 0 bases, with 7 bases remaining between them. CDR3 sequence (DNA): TGTGCCAGTAGTAAAGTAATCTCCTACAATGAGCAGTTCTTC. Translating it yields CASSKVISYNEQFF.

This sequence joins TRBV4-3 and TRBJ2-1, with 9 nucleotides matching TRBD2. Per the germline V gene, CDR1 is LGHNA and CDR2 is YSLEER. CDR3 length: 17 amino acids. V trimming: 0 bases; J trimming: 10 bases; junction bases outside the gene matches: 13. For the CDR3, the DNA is TGCGCCAGCAGCCAAGATGTGGGACTAGCCCCTCCCAGGGAGCAGTTCTTC. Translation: CASSQDVGLAPPREQFF.

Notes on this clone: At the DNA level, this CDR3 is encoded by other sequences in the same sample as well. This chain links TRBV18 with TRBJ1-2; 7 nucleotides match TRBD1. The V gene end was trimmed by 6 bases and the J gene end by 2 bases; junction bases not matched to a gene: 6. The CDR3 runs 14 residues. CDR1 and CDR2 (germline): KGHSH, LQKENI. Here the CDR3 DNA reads TGTGCCAGCTCCCCAACAGGGGCGAACTATGGCTACACCTTC. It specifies CASSPTGANYGYTF. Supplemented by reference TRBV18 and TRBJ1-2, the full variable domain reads NAGVMQNPRHLVRRRGQEARLRCSPMKGHSHVYWYRQLPEEGLKFMVYLQKENIIDESGMPKERFSAEFPKEGPSILRIQQVVRGDSAAYFCASSPTGANYGYTFGSGTRLTVV.

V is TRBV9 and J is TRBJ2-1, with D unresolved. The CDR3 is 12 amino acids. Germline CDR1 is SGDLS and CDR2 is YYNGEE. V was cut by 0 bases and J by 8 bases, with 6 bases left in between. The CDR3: CASSVERDEQFF. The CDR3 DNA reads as TGTGCCAGCAGCGTAGAACGGGATGAGCAGTTCTTC.

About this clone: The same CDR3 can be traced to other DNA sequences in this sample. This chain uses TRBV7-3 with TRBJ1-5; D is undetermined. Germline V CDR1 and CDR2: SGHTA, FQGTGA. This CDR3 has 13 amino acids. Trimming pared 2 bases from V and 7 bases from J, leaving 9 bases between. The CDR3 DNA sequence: TGTGCCAGCAGCTTAGAGGTTGGACAGCCCCAGCATTTT. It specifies CASSLEVGQPQHF.

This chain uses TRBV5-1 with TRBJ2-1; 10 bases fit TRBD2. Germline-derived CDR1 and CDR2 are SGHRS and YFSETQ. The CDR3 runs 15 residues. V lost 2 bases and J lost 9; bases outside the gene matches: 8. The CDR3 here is CASSFFLAGATEQFF. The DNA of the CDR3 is TGCGCCAGCAGCTTCTTCCTAGCGGGAGCCACTGAGCAGTTCTTC.

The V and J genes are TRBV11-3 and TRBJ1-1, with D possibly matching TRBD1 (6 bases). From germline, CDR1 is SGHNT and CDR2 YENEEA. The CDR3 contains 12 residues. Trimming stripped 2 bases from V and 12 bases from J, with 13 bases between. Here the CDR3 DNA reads TGTGCCAGCAGCTTAAGTGGGGGGGCTTCTTTCTTT. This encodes CASSLSGGASFF.

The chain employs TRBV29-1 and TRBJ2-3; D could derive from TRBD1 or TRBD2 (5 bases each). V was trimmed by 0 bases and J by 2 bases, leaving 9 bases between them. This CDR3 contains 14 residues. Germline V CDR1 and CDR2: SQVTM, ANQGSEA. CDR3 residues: CSVEDPGLTDTQYF. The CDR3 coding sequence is TGCAGCGTTGAAGATCCGGGGCTCACAGATACGCAGTATTTT.

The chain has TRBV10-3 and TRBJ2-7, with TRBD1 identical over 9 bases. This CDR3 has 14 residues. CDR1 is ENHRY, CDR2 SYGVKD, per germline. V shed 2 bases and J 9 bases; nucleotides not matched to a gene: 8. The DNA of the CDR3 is TGTGCCATCAGTGAGGGGACAGGGCCGGCGGGGCAGTACTTC. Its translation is CAISEGTGPAGQYF.

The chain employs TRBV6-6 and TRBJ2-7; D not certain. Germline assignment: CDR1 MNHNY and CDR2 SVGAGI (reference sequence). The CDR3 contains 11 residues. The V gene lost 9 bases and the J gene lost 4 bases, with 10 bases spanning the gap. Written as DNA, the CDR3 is TGTGCCAGTGCGGCAGCGTACGAGCAGTACTTC. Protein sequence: CASAAAYEQYF.

The DNA for the CDR3 is TGTGCCAGCAGCTTAGGCCCCATAAACACTGAAGCTTTCTTT. Its translation: CASSLGPINTEAFF. The V gene is TRBV7-3, the J gene TRBJ1-1, with D unresolved. Germline values: CDR1 SGHTA, CDR2 FQGTGA. CDR3 length equals 14 residues. V was shortened by 2 bases and J by 2 bases, with 9 bases between the two germline ends. The full variable domain, completed using reference TRBV7-3 and TRBJ1-1, is GAGVSQTPSNKVTEKGKYVELRCDPISGHTALYWYRQSLGQGPEFLIYFQGTGAADDSGLPNDRFFAVRPEGSVSTLKIQRTERGDSAVYLCASSLGPINTEAFFGQGTRLTVV.